This T cell receptor (beta chain) was retrieved from a study of early T cells in non-severe SARS-CoV-2 infection. Study-wide context: Sequencing targeted bulk RNA from unsorted whole blood, leaving chains unpaired.

This clonotype was seen more than once but under ten times. Germline V gives CDR1 LNHDA, CDR2 SQIVND (reference sequence). The CDR3 runs to 15 residues. V trimming: 5 bases; J trimming: 4 bases; junction bases outside the gene matches: 8. TCRdb called the 5' RACE reads again in MiXCR, with one record for every CDR3 protein. The repertoire holds some 80,000 distinct CDR3 sequences, with 9% to 15% as singletons. The receptor was derived from an adult who was a healthcare worker with PCR-confirmed SARS-CoV-2 infection or an uninfected control (not recorded which). Sequenced sample: whole blood. The chain combines TRBV19 with TRBJ2-1, with 7 bases aligning to TRBD2. Written as DNA, the CDR3 is TGTGCCAGTAGTCAGCGGGGAGGGGTGTACAATGAGCAGTTCTTC. Its translation: CASSQRGGVYNEQFF.